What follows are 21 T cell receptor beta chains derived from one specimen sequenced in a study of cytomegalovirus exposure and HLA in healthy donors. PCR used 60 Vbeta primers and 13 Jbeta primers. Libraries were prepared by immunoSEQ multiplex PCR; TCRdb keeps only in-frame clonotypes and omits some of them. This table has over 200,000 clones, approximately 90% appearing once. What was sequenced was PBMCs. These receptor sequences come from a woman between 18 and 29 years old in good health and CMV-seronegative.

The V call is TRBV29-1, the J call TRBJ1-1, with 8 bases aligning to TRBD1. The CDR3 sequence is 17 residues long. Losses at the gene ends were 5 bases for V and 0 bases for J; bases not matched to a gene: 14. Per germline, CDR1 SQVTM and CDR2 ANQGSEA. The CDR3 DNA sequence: TGCAGCGTTTGGCCCTTAGGACAGGGATTTATGAACACTGAAGCTTTCTTT. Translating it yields CSVWPLGQGFMNTEAFF.

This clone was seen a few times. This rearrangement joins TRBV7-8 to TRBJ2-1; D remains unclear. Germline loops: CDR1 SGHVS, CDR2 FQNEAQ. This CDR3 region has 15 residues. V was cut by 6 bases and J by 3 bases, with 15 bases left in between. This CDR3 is CASSPSSLGYNEQFF. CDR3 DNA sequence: TGTGCCAGCAGTCCAAGTTCCCTCGGCTACAATGAGCAGTTCTTC.

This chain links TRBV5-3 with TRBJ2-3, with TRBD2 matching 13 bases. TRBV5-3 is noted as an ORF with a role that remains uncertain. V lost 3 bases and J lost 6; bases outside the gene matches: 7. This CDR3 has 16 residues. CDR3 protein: CARSSPGTSGEDTQYF. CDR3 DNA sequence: TGTGCCAGAAGCTCGCCCGGGACTAGCGGGGAGGATACGCAGTATTTT.

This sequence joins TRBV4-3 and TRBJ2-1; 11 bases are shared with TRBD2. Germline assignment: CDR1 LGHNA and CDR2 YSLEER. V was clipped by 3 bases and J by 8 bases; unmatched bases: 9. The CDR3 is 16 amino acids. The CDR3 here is CASSQLTSGVGYEQFF. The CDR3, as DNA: TGCGCCAGCAGCCAGCTGACTAGCGGGGTTGGCTATGAGCAGTTCTTC.

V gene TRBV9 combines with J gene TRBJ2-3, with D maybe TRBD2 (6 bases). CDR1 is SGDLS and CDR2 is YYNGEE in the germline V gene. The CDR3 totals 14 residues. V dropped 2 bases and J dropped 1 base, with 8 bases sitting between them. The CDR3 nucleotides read TGTGCCAGCAGCGTGGCTAGCGGCACAGATACGCAGTATTTT. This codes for CASSVASGTDTQYF.

The CDR3 sequence: CASKELAGRIGIQYF. The CDR3 DNA reads TGTGCCAGTAAAGAGCTAGCGGGACGGATCGGCATTCAGTACTTC. The chain carries TRBV19 and TRBJ2-4, with 9 bases lining up with TRBD2. The germline gives CDR1 LNHDA, CDR2 SQIVND (reference sequence). Losses at the gene ends were 7 bases for V and 9 bases for J; bases not matched to a gene: 13. This CDR3 is built from 15 residues.

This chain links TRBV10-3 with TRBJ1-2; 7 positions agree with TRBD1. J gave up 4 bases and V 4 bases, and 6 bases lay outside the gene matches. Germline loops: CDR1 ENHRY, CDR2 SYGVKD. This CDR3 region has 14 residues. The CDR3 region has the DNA TGTGCCATCAGTGCCTGGACAGGTTCCTATGGCTACACCTTC. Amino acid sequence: CAISAWTGSYGYTF.

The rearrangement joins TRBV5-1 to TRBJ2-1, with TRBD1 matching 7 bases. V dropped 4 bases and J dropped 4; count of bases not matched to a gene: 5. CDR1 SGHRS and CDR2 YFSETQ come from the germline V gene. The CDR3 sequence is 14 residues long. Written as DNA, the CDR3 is TGCGCCAGCAGCCCCGGGACAGAATACAATGAGCAGTTCTTC. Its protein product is CASSPGTEYNEQFF.

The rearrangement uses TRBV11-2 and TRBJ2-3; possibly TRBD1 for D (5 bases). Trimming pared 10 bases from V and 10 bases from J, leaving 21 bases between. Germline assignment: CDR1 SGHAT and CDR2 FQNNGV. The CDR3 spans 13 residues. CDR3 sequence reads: CATQDPLGLSQYF. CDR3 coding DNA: TGTGCCACCCAAGACCCTTTGGGGCTCTCGCAGTATTTT.

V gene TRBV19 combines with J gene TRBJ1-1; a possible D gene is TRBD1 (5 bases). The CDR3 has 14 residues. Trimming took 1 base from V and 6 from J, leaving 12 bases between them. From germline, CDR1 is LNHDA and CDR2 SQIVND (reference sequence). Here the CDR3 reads CASSIGDSRAEAFF. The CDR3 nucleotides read TGTGCCAGTAGTATAGGCGACAGCCGAGCTGAAGCTTTCTTT.

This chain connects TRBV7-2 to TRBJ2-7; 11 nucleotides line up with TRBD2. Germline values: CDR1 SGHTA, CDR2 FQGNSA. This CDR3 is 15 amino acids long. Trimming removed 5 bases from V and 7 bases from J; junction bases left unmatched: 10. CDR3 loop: CASSQIAGGKWEQYF. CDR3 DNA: TGTGCCAGCAGCCAGATAGCGGGGGGGAAATGGGAGCAGTACTTC.

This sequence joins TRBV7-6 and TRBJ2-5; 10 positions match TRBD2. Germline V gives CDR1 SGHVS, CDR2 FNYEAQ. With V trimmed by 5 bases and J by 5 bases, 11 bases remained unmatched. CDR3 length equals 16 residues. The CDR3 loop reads CASSLEAGGFGETQYF. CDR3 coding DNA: TGTGCCAGCAGCCTAGAAGCGGGGGGGTTCGGGGAGACCCAGTACTTC.

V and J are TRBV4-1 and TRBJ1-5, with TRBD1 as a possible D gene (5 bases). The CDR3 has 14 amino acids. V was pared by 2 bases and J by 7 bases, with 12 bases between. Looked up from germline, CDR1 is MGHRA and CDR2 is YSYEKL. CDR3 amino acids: CASSQWGVRQPQHF. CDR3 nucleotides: TGCGCCAGCAGCCAATGGGGGGTGAGGCAGCCCCAGCATTTT.

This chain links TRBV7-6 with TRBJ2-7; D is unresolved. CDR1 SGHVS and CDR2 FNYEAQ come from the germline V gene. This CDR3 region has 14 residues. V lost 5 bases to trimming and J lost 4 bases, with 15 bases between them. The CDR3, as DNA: TGTGCCAGCAGCCCCCCTCAAAAGAGTTACGAGCAGTACTTC. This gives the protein CASSPPQKSYEQYF. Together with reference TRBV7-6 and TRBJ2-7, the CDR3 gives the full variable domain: GAGVSQSPRYKVTKRGQDVALRCDPISGHVSLYWYRQALGQGPEFLTYFNYEAQQDKSGLPNDRFSAERPEGSISTLTIQRTEQRDSAMYRCASSPPQKSYEQYFGPGTRLTVT.

The CDR3 region has the DNA TGTGCCAGCAGCTTAAGACTAGCGGGGGGGCTTGAGCAGTACTTC. Protein sequence: CASSLRLAGGLEQYF. This chain joins TRBV11-2 and TRBJ2-7, with 14 positions matching TRBD2. Germline V CDR1 and CDR2: SGHAT, FQNNGV. This CDR3 has 15 amino acids. V shed 2 bases and J 7 bases; nucleotides not matched to a gene: 4.

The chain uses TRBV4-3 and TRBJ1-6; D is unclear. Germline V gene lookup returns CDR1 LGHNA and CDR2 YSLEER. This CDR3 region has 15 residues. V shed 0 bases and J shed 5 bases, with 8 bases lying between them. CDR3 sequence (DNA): TGCGCCAGCAGCCAAGAGACATTTAATAATTCACCCCTCCACTTT. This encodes CASSQETFNNSPLHF.

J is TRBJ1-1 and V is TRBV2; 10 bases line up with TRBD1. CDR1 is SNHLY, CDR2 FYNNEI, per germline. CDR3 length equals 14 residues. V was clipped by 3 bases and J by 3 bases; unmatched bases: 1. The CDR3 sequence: CASSEDRGYTEAFF. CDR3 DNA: TGTGCCAGCAGTGAGGACAGGGGGTACACTGAAGCTTTCTTT.

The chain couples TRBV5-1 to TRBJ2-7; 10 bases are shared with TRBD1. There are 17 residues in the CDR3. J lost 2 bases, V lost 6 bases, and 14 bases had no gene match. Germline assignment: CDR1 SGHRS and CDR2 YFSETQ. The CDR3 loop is CASTHGQGGMLAYEQYF. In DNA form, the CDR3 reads TGCGCCAGCACCCACGGACAGGGGGGAATGTTAGCCTACGAGCAGTACTTC.

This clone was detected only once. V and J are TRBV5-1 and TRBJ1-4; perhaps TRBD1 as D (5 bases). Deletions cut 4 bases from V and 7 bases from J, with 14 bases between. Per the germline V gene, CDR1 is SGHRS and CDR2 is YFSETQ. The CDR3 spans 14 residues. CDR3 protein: CASSLRGETEKLFF. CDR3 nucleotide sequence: TGCGCCAGCAGCCTACGGGGGGAGACTGAAAAACTGTTTTTT. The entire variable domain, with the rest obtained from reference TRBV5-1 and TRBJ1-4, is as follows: KAGVTQTPRYLIKTRGQQVTLSCSPISGHRSVSWYQQTPGQGLQFLFEYFSETQRNKGNFPGRFSGRQFSNSRSEMNVSTLELGDSALYLCASSLRGETEKLFFGSGTQLSVL.

CDR3 DNA sequence: TGTGCCAGCAGCCCCGGAGGGGGCGCGTATGAAAAACTGTTTTTT. This translates into CASSPGGGAYEKLFF. V usage is TRBV5-4 and J usage is TRBJ1-4, with 7 bases lining up with TRBD1. Unmatched junction bases numbered 9, after V lost 4 bases and J lost 6 bases. The CDR3 extends over 15 amino acids. CDR1 is SGHNT and CDR2 is YYREEE in the germline V gene (reference sequence).

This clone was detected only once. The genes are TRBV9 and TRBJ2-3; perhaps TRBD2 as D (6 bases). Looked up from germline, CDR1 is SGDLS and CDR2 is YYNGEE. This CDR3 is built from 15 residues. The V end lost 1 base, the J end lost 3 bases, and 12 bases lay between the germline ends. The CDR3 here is CASSVLSLATDTQYF. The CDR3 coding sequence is TGTGCCAGCAGCGTACTATCGCTAGCGACAGATACGCAGTATTTT.